This T cell receptor beta chain was recovered during a study of T-cell memory formation after mild COVID-19. On the study more broadly: Clusters of TCRs were largely donor specific.

This clonotype was detected many times. Compared with germline, one end of the junction differs, possibly owing to a read error. TCRdb passed the 5' RACE reads through MiXCR, listing each CDR3 protein once. The table lists around 140,000 distinct CDR3 sequences, roughly 6.3% of them singletons. This CDR3 is 14 amino acids long. Source material: PBMCs or a T cell subset sorted from them (not recorded which). The rearrangement joins TRBV12-3 or TRBV12-4 to TRBJ2-1; 10 bases agree with TRBD2. The TCR originated in an adult woman who had mild COVID-19 (a few samples of this study predate the infection). Cell type and time point are not known. The CDR3 reads CASSVAGGPKEQFF. The CDR3 nucleotides are TGTGCCAGCAGTGTAGCGGGGGGCCCCAAAGAGCAGTTCTTC.